The present entry profiles one T cell receptor beta chain with its context. The antigen is undetermined. The data were produced by immunoSEQ multiplex PCR, yet TCRdb's version contains in-frame clones alone and is incomplete. Here the sample spans approximately 65,000 clones, approximately 94% being singletons. The sample is drawn from a study of cytomegalovirus exposure and HLA in healthy donors. Whole-study results and caveats: In the 130 or so validation repertoires, approximately 94% of cluster scores exceeded 0, per a later analysis.

Losses at the gene ends were 2 bases for V and 8 bases for J; bases not matched to a gene: 7. Germline V gives CDR1 WSHSY, CDR2 SAAADI. This CDR3 contains 14 residues. Donors came from a validation cohort of 90 to 150 subjects, distinct from the first 666-subject cohort. The V gene is TRBV10-2, the J gene TRBJ1-2; 8 bases align to TRBD1. Sequencing was done on a sample of PBMCs. The source is a woman under 30 in good health and CMV-seronegative. For the CDR3, the DNA is TGCGCCAGCAGTGAGGCCGCAGGGGGCCACGGCTACACCTTC. It specifies CASSEAAGGHGYTF.